The entry that follows covers one T cell receptor beta chain sequence. This sample stems from a study of T cells after yellow fever vaccination. Germline V CDR1 and CDR2: DFQATT, SNEGSKA (reference sequence). This CDR3 is 14 amino acids long. V was clipped by 6 bases and J by 10 bases; unmatched bases: 12. TCRdb processed the 5' RACE reads anew with MiXCR; each CDR3 protein has one entry. The top ten hold 0.5% to 0.6% of the sample, which has 200,000 to 300,000 distinct CDR3 sequences, approximately 12% seen once. The sequence was obtained from a man younger than 45 who received the YFV17D yellow fever vaccine. V and J are TRBV20-1 and TRBJ2-1; TRBD2 matches 10 bases. Source: CD4+ T cells sorted from PBMCs, taken 45 days after the yellow fever booster vaccination. CDR3 DNA: TGCAGTGCCCGTCCAGCGGGAGGGCCGGGAGAGCAGTTCTTC. Translated, it gives CSARPAGGPGEQFF.